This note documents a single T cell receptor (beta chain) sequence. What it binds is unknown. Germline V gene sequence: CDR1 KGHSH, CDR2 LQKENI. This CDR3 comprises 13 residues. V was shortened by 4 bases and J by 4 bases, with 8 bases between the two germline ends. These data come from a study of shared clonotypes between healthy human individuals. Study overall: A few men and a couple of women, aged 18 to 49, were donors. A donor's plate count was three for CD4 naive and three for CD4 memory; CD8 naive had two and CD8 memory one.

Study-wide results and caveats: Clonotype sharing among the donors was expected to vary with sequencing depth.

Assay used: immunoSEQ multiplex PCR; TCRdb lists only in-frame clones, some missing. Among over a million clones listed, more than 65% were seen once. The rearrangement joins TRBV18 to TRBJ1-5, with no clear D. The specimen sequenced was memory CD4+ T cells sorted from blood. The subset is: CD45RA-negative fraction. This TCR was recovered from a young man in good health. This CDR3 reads CASSLGRNQPQHF. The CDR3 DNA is TGTGCCAGCTCACTGGGGAGAAATCAGCCCCAGCATTTT. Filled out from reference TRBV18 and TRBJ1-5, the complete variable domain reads NAGVMQNPRHLVRRRGQEARLRCSPMKGHSHVYWYRQLPEEGLKFMVYLQKENIIDESGMPKERFSAEFPKEGPSILRIQQVVRGDSAAYFCASSLGRNQPQHFGDGTRLSIL.